This T cell receptor (beta chain) was recorded in a study of shared clonotypes between healthy human individuals. TCRdb's table, derived via immunoSEQ multiplex PCR, lists solely in-frame clones and lacks some. Counted here are around 2,000,000 clones, roughly 91% occurring once; the ten biggest clones make up about 1.8%. Per the germline V gene, CDR1 is MNHEY and CDR2 is SMNVEV (reference sequence). Trimming removed 2 bases at V and 7 bases at J, with 12 bases between. The CDR3 extends over 13 amino acids. Only CD45RO-negative cells positively selected for CCR7 counted as naive CD8 cells, so terminally differentiated effector memory CD45RA+ cells were excluded.

The chain recombines TRBV27 with TRBJ2-7; the D is unclear. The sequence came from a young man in good health. Some clones in this sample may be carry-over from other donors' samples. Material: naive CD8+ T cells from PBMCs. DNA for the CDR3: TGTGCCAGCAGTTTAATGGGGTTCGGGGAGCAGTACTTC. As protein: CASSLMGFGEQYF.